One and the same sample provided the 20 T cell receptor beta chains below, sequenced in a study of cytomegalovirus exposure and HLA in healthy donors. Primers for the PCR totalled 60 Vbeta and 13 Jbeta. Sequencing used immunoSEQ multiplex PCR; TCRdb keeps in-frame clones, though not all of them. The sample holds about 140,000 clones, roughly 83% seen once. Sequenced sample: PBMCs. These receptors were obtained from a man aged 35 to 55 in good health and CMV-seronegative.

As DNA, the CDR3 is TGCGCCAGCAGCTTTCAGGGGGCAGGGAACACTGAAGCTTTCTTT. It encodes CASSFQGAGNTEAFF. V gene TRBV5-1 combines with J gene TRBJ1-1, with 8 nucleotides matching TRBD1. The CDR3 spans 15 residues. Per the germline V gene, CDR1 is SGHRS and CDR2 is YFSETQ. Trimming took 2 bases from V and 1 from J; bases not matched to a gene: 4.

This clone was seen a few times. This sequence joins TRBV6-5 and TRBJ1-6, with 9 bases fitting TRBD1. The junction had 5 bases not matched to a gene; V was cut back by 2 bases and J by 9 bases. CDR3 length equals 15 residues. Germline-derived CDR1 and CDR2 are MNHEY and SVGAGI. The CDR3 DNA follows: TGTGCCAGCAGTTACGCTTCGGACAGGGGTTCACCCCTCCACTTT. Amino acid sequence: CASSYASDRGSPLHF.

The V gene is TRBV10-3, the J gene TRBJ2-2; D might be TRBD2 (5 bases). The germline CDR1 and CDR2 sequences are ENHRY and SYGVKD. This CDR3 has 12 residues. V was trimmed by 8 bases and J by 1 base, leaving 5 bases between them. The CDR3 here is CAIGGNTGELFF. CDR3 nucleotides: TGTGCCATCGGAGGGAACACCGGGGAGCTGTTTTTT.

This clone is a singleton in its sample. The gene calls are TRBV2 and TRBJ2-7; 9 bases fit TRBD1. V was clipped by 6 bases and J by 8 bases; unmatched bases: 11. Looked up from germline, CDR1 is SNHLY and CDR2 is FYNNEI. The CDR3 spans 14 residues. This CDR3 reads CASRKGQGSPQQYF. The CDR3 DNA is TGTGCCAGCAGGAAGGGACAGGGCTCCCCACAGCAGTACTTC. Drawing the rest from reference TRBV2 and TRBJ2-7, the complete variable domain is EPEVTQTPSHQVTQMGQEVILRCVPISNHLYFYWYRQILGQKVEFLVSFYNNEISEKSEIFDDQFSVERPDGSNFTLKIRSTKLEDSAMYFCASRKGQGSPQQYFGPGTRLTVT.

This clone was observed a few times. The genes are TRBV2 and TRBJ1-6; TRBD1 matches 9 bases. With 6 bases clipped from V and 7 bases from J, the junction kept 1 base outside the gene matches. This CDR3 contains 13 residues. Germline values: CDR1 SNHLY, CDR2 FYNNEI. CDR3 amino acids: CASRGQGNSPLHF. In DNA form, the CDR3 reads TGTGCCAGCAGGGGACAGGGAAATTCACCCCTCCACTTT.

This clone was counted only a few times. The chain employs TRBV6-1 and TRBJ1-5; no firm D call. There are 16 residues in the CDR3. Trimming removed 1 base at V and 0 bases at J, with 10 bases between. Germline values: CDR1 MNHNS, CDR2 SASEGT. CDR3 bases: TGTGCCAGCAGTGAAGGGAGTATCCGTAGCAATCAGCCCCAGCATTTT. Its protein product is CASSEGSIRSNQPQHF.

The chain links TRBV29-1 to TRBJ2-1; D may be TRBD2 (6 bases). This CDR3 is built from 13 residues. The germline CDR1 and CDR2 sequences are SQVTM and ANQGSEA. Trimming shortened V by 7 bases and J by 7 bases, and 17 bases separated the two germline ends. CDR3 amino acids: CSGGVPSKNEQFF. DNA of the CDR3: TGCAGCGGGGGGGTCCCCTCCAAGAATGAGCAGTTCTTC.

CDR3 amino acids: CATSPGTGAYEQYF. The CDR3 nucleotides are TGTGCCACCTCCCCCGGGACAGGGGCCTACGAGCAGTACTTC. V is TRBV6-5 and J is TRBJ2-7, with 10 bases fitting TRBD1. The junction had 8 bases not matched to a gene; V was cut back by 10 bases and J by 2 bases. Germline values: CDR1 MNHEY, CDR2 SVGAGI. The CDR3 has 14 amino acids.

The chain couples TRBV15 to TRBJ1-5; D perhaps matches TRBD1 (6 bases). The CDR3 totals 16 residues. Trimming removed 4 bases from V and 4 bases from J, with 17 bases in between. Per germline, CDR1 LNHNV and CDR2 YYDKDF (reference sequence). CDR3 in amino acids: CATSTFPGGTNQPQHF. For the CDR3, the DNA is TGTGCCACCAGCACCTTCCCTGGGGGCACAAATCAGCCCCAGCATTTT. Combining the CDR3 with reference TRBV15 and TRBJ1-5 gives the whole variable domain DAMVIQNPRYQVTQFGKPVTLSCSQTLNHNVMYWYQQKSSQAPKLLFHYYDKDFNNEADTPDNFQSRRPNTSFCFLDIRSPGLGDTAMYLCATSTFPGGTNQPQHFGDGTRLSIL.

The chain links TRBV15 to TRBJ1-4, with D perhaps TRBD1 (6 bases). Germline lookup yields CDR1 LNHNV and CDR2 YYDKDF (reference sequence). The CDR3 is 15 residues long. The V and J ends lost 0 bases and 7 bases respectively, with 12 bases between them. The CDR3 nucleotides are TGTGCCACCAGCAGAGATCAGAGCAGGGGTGAAAAACTGTTTTTT. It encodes CATSRDQSRGEKLFF.

The CDR3 here is CASRRDRGLNQPQHF. CDR3 DNA: TGTGCCAGTCGCCGGGACAGGGGGCTCAATCAGCCCCAGCATTTT. J is TRBJ1-5 and V is TRBV19; 12 nucleotides match TRBD1. The CDR3 sequence is 15 residues long. J gave up 3 bases and V 8 bases, and 5 bases lay outside the gene matches. Germline V gene sequence: CDR1 LNHDA, CDR2 SQIVND (reference sequence).

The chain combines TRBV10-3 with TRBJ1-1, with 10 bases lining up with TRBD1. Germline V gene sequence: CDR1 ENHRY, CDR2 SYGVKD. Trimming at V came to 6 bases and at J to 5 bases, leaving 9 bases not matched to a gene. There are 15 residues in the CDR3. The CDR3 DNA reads TGTGCCATCAGGGATCAGACAGGGGGCGGTACTGAAGCTTTCTTT. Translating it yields CAIRDQTGGGTEAFF.

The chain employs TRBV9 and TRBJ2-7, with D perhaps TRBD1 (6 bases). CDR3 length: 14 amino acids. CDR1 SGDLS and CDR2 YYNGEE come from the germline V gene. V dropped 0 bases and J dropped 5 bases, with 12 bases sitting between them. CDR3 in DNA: TGTGCCAGCAGCGTAGCAAACAGGGCCCACGAGCAGTACTTC. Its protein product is CASSVANRAHEQYF.

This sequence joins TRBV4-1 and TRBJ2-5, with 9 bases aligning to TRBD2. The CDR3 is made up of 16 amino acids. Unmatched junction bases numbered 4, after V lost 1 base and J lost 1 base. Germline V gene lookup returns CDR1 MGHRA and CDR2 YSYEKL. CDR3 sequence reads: CASSQGLAALQETQYF. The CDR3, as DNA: TGCGCCAGCAGCCAAGGACTAGCGGCCCTCCAAGAGACCCAGTACTTC.

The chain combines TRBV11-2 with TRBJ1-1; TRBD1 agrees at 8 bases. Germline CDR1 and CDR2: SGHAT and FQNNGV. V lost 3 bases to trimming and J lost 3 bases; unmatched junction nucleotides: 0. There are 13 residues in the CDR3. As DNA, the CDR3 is TGTGCCAGCAGCTTGACAGGGGACACTGAAGCTTTCTTT. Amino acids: CASSLTGDTEAFF.

The CDR3, as DNA: TGTGCCAGAGAGGGCTCTGGGGCCAACGTCCTGACTTTC. Protein product: CAREGSGANVLTF. The chain employs TRBV6-5 and TRBJ2-6, with D tentatively TRBD2 (5 bases). CDR1 MNHEY and CDR2 SVGAGI come from the germline V gene. The CDR3 loop spans 13 amino acids. The V gene lost 9 bases and the J gene lost 0 bases, with 6 bases spanning the gap.

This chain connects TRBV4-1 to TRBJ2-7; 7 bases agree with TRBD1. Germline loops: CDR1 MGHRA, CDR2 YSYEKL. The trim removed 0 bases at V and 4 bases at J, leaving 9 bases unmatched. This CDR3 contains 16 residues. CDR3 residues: CASSQDRRTGLYEQYF. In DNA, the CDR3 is TGCGCCAGCAGCCAAGATCGGAGGACAGGTCTTTACGAGCAGTACTTC.

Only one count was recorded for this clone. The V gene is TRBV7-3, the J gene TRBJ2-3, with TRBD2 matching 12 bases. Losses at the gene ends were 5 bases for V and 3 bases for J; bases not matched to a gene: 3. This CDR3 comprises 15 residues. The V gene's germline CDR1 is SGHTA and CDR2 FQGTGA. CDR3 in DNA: TGTGCCAGCAGCCTAGCGGGAGGGCCGACAGATACGCAGTATTTT. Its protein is CASSLAGGPTDTQYF.

The CDR3, as DNA: TGTGCCAGCAGCCAAGATCCTATAGCGGTCCTCTCCTACGAGCAGTACTTC. Translated, it gives CASSQDPIAVLSYEQYF. V usage is TRBV14 and J usage is TRBJ2-7, with D possibly being TRBD2 (6 bases). The CDR3 contains 17 residues. CDR1 is SGHDN and CDR2 is FVKESK in the germline V gene. V dropped 0 bases and J dropped 0 bases, with 15 bases sitting between them.

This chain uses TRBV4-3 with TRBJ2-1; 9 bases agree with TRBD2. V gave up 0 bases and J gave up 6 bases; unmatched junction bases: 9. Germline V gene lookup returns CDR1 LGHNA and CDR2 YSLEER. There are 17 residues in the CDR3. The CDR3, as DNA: TGCGCCAGCAGCCAAGATTATGGGACTAGCAGATTCAATGAGCAGTTCTTC. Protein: CASSQDYGTSRFNEQFF.